Here is one T cell receptor (beta chain) with its context. This CDR3 has 15 residues. Profiled with immunoSEQ multiplex PCR; TCRdb holds only in-frame clones, not every one. The data contain some 160,000 clones, approximately 90% of them singletons. This specimen belongs to a study of blood T cell repertoires in COVID-19. The V gene is TRBV12-1, the J gene TRBJ1-1; no DNA check was done on the table's D call, TRBD1. TRBV12-1 is designated a pseudogene. This TCR derives from a woman between 65 and 79 years old with COVID-19, enrolled during active disease. The sequenced sample consisted of peripheral blood. The CDR3 loop reads CASSLGAQVNTEAFF. Here the CDR3 DNA reads TGTGCCAGCAGCTTGGGGGCCCAAGTGAACACTGAAGCTTTCTTT.